The present entry profiles one TCR beta chain with its context. RNA transcripts were the template, and TCR beta CDR3 regions were amplified from them. RT-PCR in the first round used HTBI primers; a second-round multiplex PCR followed. From the multiplex PCR reads, TCRdb called clonotypes with MiXCR, one entry per CDR3 protein. The sample shows 150,000 to 200,000 distinct CDR3 sequences, roughly two fifths of them seen only once. V was shortened by 7 bases and J by 3 bases, with 12 bases between the two germline ends. CDR3 length equals 13 residues. Germline CDR1 reads MDHEN; CDR2 reads SYDVKM. This specimen comes from a study of Graves' ophthalmopathy and Graves' hyperthyroidism.

The sequenced sample was peripheral blood. The chain uses TRBV28 and TRBJ1-1; no reliable D call. The receptor's source is a woman between 40 and 50 years old with Graves' ophthalmopathy. DNA for the CDR3: TGTGCCAGCAACGGGGTCGGGGACACTGAAGCTTTCTTT. It codes for CASNGVGDTEAFF.